The TCR beta chain described here comes from a study of T cell responses to AZD1222 COVID-19 vaccine. The method was immunoSEQ multiplex PCR; TCRdb's version includes in-frame clones alone and lacks a portion of them. The profile shows about 120,000 clones, roughly 84% of them singletons. This TCR was recovered from an adult in good health. Specimen: peripheral blood, collected on day 0 of AZD1222 vaccination.

The CDR3 spells CASRQGPGEQYF. In DNA, the CDR3 is TGTGCCTCCCGCCAGGGCCCAGGGGAGCAGTACTTC. This rearrangement joins TRBV25-1 to TRBJ2-7; D is possibly TRBD1 (5 bases). This CDR3 region has 12 residues. Germline CDR1 MGHDK, CDR2 SYGVNS. The V and J ends lost 11 bases and 7 bases respectively, with 18 bases between them.